The 8 T cell receptor beta chains in this list originate from one sample, sequenced in a study of cytomegalovirus exposure and HLA in healthy donors. PCR was performed using 60 Vbeta and 13 Jbeta primers. The repertoire was sequenced with immunoSEQ multiplex PCR; TCRdb's copy has only in-frame clones and lacks some. This sample's clone table lists around 75,000 clones. The sample consisted of PBMCs. The receptor source for this set is a man over 45 in good health and CMV-seropositive.

The V call is TRBV27, the J call TRBJ1-5, with 7 positions matching TRBD1. The CDR3 loop spans 17 amino acids. Germline V gene sequence: CDR1 MNHEY, CDR2 SMNVEV (reference sequence). V shed 4 bases, J shed 7 bases, and the junction held 16 bases outside the gene matches. Here the CDR3 reads CASSSVQGPLTGQPQHF. In nucleotides, the CDR3 is TGTGCCAGCAGTTCCGTACAGGGGCCTTTAACGGGGCAGCCCCAGCATTTT.

V is TRBV14 and J is TRBJ2-2; D is possibly TRBD1 (5 bases). The germline V gene encodes CDR1 SGHDN and CDR2 FVKESK. V was pared by 4 bases and J by 3 bases, with 12 bases between. This CDR3 has 15 residues. The CDR3 sequence: CASSPDTGYTGELFF. CDR3 coding DNA: TGTGCCAGCAGCCCGGATACAGGCTACACCGGGGAGCTGTTTTTT.

The V gene is TRBV5-8, the J gene TRBJ2-5; 7 positions match TRBD1. The V segment lost 0 bases and the J segment 5 bases; nucleotides outside the gene matches: 10. Germline assignment: CDR1 SGHTS and CDR2 YDEGEE. This CDR3 comprises 16 residues. As DNA, the CDR3 is TGTGCCAGCAGCTTGGGACAGGGAAGGTCGGAGGAGACCCAGTACTTC. Its protein product is CASSLGQGRSEETQYF.

The rearrangement joins TRBV10-2 to TRBJ1-2; no firm D call. Looked up from germline, CDR1 is WSHSY and CDR2 is SAAADI. CDR3 length: 15 residues. V lost 0 bases, J lost 4 bases, and 12 bases lay in between. The chain's CDR3 is CASSESTTAFYGYTF. The DNA of the CDR3 is TGCGCCAGCAGTGAGTCAACTACCGCTTTCTATGGCTACACCTTC.

The chain links TRBV2 to TRBJ2-7; TRBD2 agrees at 8 bases. Germline CDR1 is SNHLY and CDR2 is FYNNEI. There are 17 residues in the CDR3. Losses at the gene ends were 6 bases for V and 0 bases for J; bases not matched to a gene: 13. In DNA form, the CDR3 reads TGTGCCAGCAGAGGGGGTAGCGGGACCTCACTCTCCTACGAGCAGTACTTC. Translation: CASRGGSGTSLSYEQYF.

The chain combines TRBV5-1 with TRBJ2-1; 10 positions match TRBD2. V lost 0 bases and J lost 7; bases outside the gene matches: 16. There are 19 residues in the CDR3. The germline CDR1 and CDR2 sequences are SGHRS and YFSETQ. The DNA for the CDR3 is TGCGCCAGCAGCTTGGAGACTAGCGGGTTCGGGGGCTCCCGGAATGAGCAGTTCTTC. Translation: CASSLETSGFGGSRNEQFF.

J is TRBJ1-1 and V is TRBV4-1; possible D gene TRBD1, 6 bases. V dropped 3 bases and J dropped 0 bases, with 8 bases sitting between them. Germline CDR1 MGHRA, CDR2 YSYEKL. The CDR3 consists of 14 residues. The CDR3 DNA is TGCGCCAGCAGCCAGAACAGGGTGAACACTGAAGCTTTCTTT. Residues: CASSQNRVNTEAFF.

The chain couples TRBV6-5 to TRBJ2-7; maybe TRBD1 (6 bases). The V gene's germline CDR1 is MNHEY and CDR2 SVGAGI. The germline V and J ends were trimmed by 5 bases and 3 bases, with 11 bases remaining between them. The CDR3 runs 13 residues. The CDR3 loop reads CASSRDTRYEQYF. The CDR3 DNA follows: TGTGCCAGCAGTCGGGACACCCGCTACGAGCAGTACTTC.